This T cell receptor beta chain was profiled in a study of cytomegalovirus exposure and HLA in healthy donors. In the study overall: A previous analysis identified around 120 million unique TCR beta sequences derived from around 180 million T cells. Findings of the study overall: Later analysis associated a missense DCLRE1C variant with TCR beta V- and J-gene trimming. Analysis performed later showed TCR beta chains linked to HLA being more clonally expanded than equally common others.

Worth noting for this clone: Its antigen is not identified.

Both 60 Vbeta primers and 13 Jbeta primers went into the PCR. Repertoires were generated with immunoSEQ multiplex PCR, while TCRdb's copy carries only in-frame clones and drops some. The repertoire consists of 190,000 or so clones, with about four fifths occurring once and the leading ten covering roughly a tenth. The CDR3 totals 13 residues. V was pared by 6 bases and J by 4 bases, with 12 bases between. Germline CDR1 MNHNY, CDR2 SVGAGI (reference sequence). Sequenced sample: PBMCs. This TCR was recovered from a woman aged 45 to 65 in good health and CMV-seropositive. The chain is built from TRBV6-6 and TRBJ1-1; D is uncertain. CDR3 sequence reads: CASSLSSGTEAFF. The CDR3 coding sequence is TGTGCCAGCAGCCTGTCGTCGGGCACTGAAGCTTTCTTT.